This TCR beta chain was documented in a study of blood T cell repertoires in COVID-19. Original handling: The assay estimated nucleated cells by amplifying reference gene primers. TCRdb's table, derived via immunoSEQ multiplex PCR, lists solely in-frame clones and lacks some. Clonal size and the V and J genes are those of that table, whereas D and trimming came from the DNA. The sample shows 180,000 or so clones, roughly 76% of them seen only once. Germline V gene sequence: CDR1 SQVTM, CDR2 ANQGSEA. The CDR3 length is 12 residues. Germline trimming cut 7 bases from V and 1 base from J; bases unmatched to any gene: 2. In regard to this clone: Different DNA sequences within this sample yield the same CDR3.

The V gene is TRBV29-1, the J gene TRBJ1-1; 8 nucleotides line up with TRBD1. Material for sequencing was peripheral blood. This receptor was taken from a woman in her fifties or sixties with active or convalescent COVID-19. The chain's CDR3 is CSAGTGNTEAFF. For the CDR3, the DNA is TGCAGCGCGGGGACAGGGAACACTGAAGCTTTCTTT.